These T cell receptor beta chains were read from a single sample in a study of shared T cell receptors in the human thymus. The data were produced by immunoSEQ multiplex PCR, yet TCRdb's version contains in-frame clones alone and is incomplete. This table holds approximately 760,000 clones, 75% to 90% found once. These same records also appear under a second study, on human thymus T cells.

Sequenced input: thymocytes. The receptor set was obtained from a girl under two years old with a congenital heart defect. The CDR3 runs from the conserved cysteine through the conserved F or W. Each record gives: V gene, J gene, clone size, D gene, CDR3 protein, CDR3 DNA. A D gene is named only where the DNA matches it firmly. Size tells how often a clone was seen (once, few, many) or the class of an expanded clone, and some rows leave it out.

TRBV6-5	TRBJ2-2	NA	TRBD1	CASSYSIGGRTGELFF	TGTGCCAGCAGTTACTCGATAGGGGGCCGCACCGGGGAGCTGTTTTTT
TRBV7-8	TRBJ2-5	NA	TRBD2	CASSSPKRGGIETQYF	TGTGCCAGCAGCTCACCTAAGCGGGGGGGGATTGAGACCCAGTACTTC
TRBV4-3	TRBJ1-2	NA	NA	CASSPDGHSGYTF	TGCGCCAGCAGCCCCGACGGACACTCTGGCTACACCTTC
TRBV7-3	TRBJ2-6	NA	TRBD2	CASSQLLAGVFSGANVLTF	TGTGCCAGCAGTCAACTTCTAGCGGGGGTCTTCTCTGGGGCCAACGTCCTGACTTTC
TRBV29-1	TRBJ2-2	NA	NA	CSVEDHDGRDQGPWTSSGELFF	TGCAGCGTTGAAGATCATGACGGGCGCGACCAAGGTCCCTGGACATCCTCCGGGGAGCTGTTTTTT
TRBV19	TRBJ1-2	NA	NA	CASKFSDSRWGYTF	TGTGCCAGTAAATTTTCGGACAGTCGATGGGGCTACACCTTC
TRBV7-9	TRBJ2-6	NA	NA	CASRFGTNSSGANVLTF	TGTGCCAGCAGATTTGGGACAAACAGCTCTGGGGCCAACGTCCTGACTTTC
TRBV6-6	TRBJ1-1	NA	NA	CASSWAEGWNTEAFF	TGTGCCAGCAGTTGGGCCGAAGGATGGAACACTGAAGCTTTCTTT
TRBV6-4	TRBJ2-2	NA	TRBD2	CASRRTSGAPGTGELFF	TGTGCCAGCAGACGAACTAGCGGGGCCCCGGGTACCGGGGAGCTGTTTTTT
TRBV4-1	TRBJ2-1	NA	TRBD1	CASSQDLDRGSSYNEQFF	TGCGCCAGCAGCCAAGATCTGGACAGGGGAAGCTCCTACAATGAGCAGTTCTTC
TRBV7-9	TRBJ1-1	few	NA	CASSPDRYQNTEAFF	TGTGCCAGCAGCCCAGATCGATACCAGAACACTGAAGCTTTCTTT
TRBV19	TRBJ1-2	NA	NA	CASSPPGEGDGYTF	TGTGCCAGTAGTCCCCCCGGGGAGGGGGACGGCTACACCTTC
TRBV7-9	TRBJ2-1	NA	TRBD1	CASSHPIRDREGGNEQFF	TGTGCCAGCAGCCATCCTATCCGGGACAGGGAGGGGGGTAATGAGCAGTTCTTC
TRBV4-1	TRBJ2-4	once	TRBD2	CASSDHHRTSGGAGAKNIQYF	TGCGCCAGCAGCGATCACCACCGGACTAGCGGGGGGGCCGGGGCCAAAAACATTCAGTACTTC
TRBV5-4	TRBJ2-5	NA	NA	CASSLQQGLPKKTQYF	TGTGCCAGCAGCTTGCAACAGGGATTACCCAAAAAGACCCAGTACTTC
TRBV7-9	TRBJ1-1	few	NA	CASSQRRYEGLNTEAFF	TGTGCCAGCAGCCAAAGGCGGTATGAGGGTTTGAACACTGAAGCTTTCTTT
TRBV15	TRBJ1-2	NA	NA	CATSRQGSGFYGYTF	TGTGCCACCAGCAGACAAGGTAGCGGATTCTATGGCTACACCTTC
TRBV20-1	TRBJ2-5	NA	NA	CSASPEETQYF	TGCAGTGCTAGCCCCGAAGAGACCCAGTACTTC
TRBV9	TRBJ1-2	once	TRBD1	CASSVGPTGGGFYGYTF	TGTGCCAGCAGCGTAGGTCCGACAGGGGGCGGCTTCTATGGCTACACCTTC
TRBV28	TRBJ1-4	NA	TRBD1	CASSTGTAIEKLFF	TGTGCCAGCTCGACCGGGACAGCGATAGAAAAACTGTTTTTT
TRBV4-3	TRBJ1-2	NA	NA	CASSPTIRRGSKTYYGYTF	TGCGCCAGCAGCCCCACAATAAGGAGGGGCAGCAAAACTTACTATGGCTACACCTTC
TRBV2	TRBJ1-1	NA	TRBD1	CASSEVRGQGAIHFMNTEAFF	TGTGCCAGCAGTGAAGTCAGGGGACAGGGGGCGATTCACTTCATGAACACTGAAGCTTTCTTT